Listed below are T cell receptor beta chains from one sample, sequenced in a study of blood T cell repertoires in COVID-19. Libraries were prepared by immunoSEQ multiplex PCR; TCRdb keeps only in-frame clonotypes and omits some of them. The sample gives about 64,000 clones, approximately 78% of which show up once; approximately 15% is in the top ten. Sequenced material: peripheral blood. The receptors stem from a man between 60 and 75 years old with COVID-19, enrolled during active disease. CDR3s include the opening cysteine and the closing phenylalanine or tryptophan. The order of the fields is CDR3 protein, CDR3 DNA, D gene, J gene, V gene, clone size. The D gene is left open where the match is weak. Clone size is stated in some rows and not others, as once, few, many or a class when expanded.

CDR3 protein: CASSTRTGTNTEAFF
CDR3 DNA: TGTGCCAGCAGTACCCGGACAGGGACAAACACTGAAGCTTTCTTT
D gene: TRBD1
J gene: TRBJ1-1
V gene: TRBV28
clone size: NA

CDR3 protein: CASSPQGRALEQYF
CDR3 DNA: TGCGCCAGCAGTCCCCAGGGCAGGGCTCTCGAGCAGTACTTC
D gene: NA
J gene: TRBJ2-7
V gene: TRBV10-2
clone size: NA

CDR3 protein: CATSRDGVGGDTQYF
CDR3 DNA: TGTGCCACCAGCAGAGATGGGGTCGGGGGAGATACGCAGTATTTT
D gene: NA
J gene: TRBJ2-3
V gene: TRBV15
clone size: NA

CDR3 protein: CASSLFLTYNEQFF
CDR3 DNA: TGTGCCAGCAGCTTGTTTCTCACATACAATGAGCAGTTCTTC
D gene: NA
J gene: TRBJ2-1
V gene: TRBV5-4
clone size: NA

CDR3 protein: CASSERDSSLEQFF
CDR3 DNA: TGTGCCAGCAGCGAACGGGACTCGTCACTTGAGCAGTTCTTC
D gene: NA
J gene: TRBJ2-1
V gene: TRBV9
clone size: NA

CDR3 protein: CASSFSLGGDLHF
CDR3 DNA: TGTGCCAGCAGTTTCTCCTTAGGCGGGGACCTCCACTTT
D gene: NA
J gene: TRBJ1-6
V gene: TRBV28
clone size: many

CDR3 protein: CASAGRGTVKTGANVLTF
CDR3 DNA: TGTGCCAGCGCTGGCCGGGGGACAGTGAAAACTGGGGCCAACGTCCTGACTTTC
D gene: NA
J gene: TRBJ2-6
V gene: TRBV28
clone size: NA

CDR3 protein: CASSSNPTRLADTQYF
CDR3 DNA: TGTGCCAGCAGCTCAAACCCGACTAGATTGGCCGATACGCAGTATTTT
D gene: NA
J gene: TRBJ2-3
V gene: TRBV11-2
clone size: NA

CDR3 protein: CASSTGLADTDTQYF
CDR3 DNA: TGCGCCAGCAGCACCGGACTAGCGGACACAGATACGCAGTATTTT
D gene: TRBD2
J gene: TRBJ2-3
V gene: TRBV5-1
clone size: NA

CDR3 protein: CASSQRDRGAEQYF
CDR3 DNA: TGTGCCAGCAGTCAGCGGGACAGGGGTGCCGAGCAGTACTTC
D gene: TRBD1
J gene: TRBJ2-7
V gene: TRBV2
clone size: many

CDR3 protein: CASSSGQNYGYTF
CDR3 DNA: TGTGCCAGCAGTTCAGGACAGAACTATGGCTACACCTTC
D gene: NA
J gene: TRBJ1-2
V gene: TRBV6-5
clone size: NA

CDR3 protein: CAWNLHRDSEQYF
CDR3 DNA: TGTGCCTGGAACCTCCACAGGGATTCCGAGCAGTACTTC
D gene: NA
J gene: TRBJ2-7
V gene: TRBV30
clone size: NA

CDR3 protein: CASRLTGTNTGELFF
CDR3 DNA: TGCGCCAGCCGCCTGACAGGAACGAACACCGGGGAGCTGTTTTTT
D gene: NA
J gene: TRBJ2-2
V gene: TRBV5-1
clone size: NA

CDR3 protein: CASSYSVNREQYF
CDR3 DNA: TGTGCCAGCAGTTACTCGGTGAATCGGGAGCAGTACTTC
D gene: NA
J gene: TRBJ2-7
V gene: TRBV6-5
clone size: NA

CDR3 protein: CAWSWGRQETQYF
CDR3 DNA: TGTGCCTGGAGTTGGGGGCGCCAAGAGACCCAGTACTTC
D gene: NA
J gene: TRBJ2-5
V gene: TRBV30
clone size: NA

CDR3 protein: CATSREWREQFF
CDR3 DNA: TGTGCCACCAGCAGAGAGTGGAGGGAGCAGTTCTTC
D gene: NA
J gene: TRBJ2-1
V gene: TRBV15
clone size: once

CDR3 protein: CASNRAGEETQYF
CDR3 DNA: TGTGCCAGCAACAGGGCGGGGGAAGAGACCCAGTACTTC
D gene: NA
J gene: TRBJ2-5
V gene: TRBV12-3/TRBV12-4
clone size: NA

CDR3 protein: CASSSRGRVAFF
CDR3 DNA: TGTGCCAGCAGTTCAAGGGGGCGGGTGGCTTTCTTT
D gene: TRBD1
J gene: TRBJ1-1
V gene: TRBV6-5
clone size: NA

CDR3 protein: CASRPGGSNEQYF
CDR3 DNA: TGTGCCAGCAGACCCGGGGGGAGCAACGAGCAGTACTTC
D gene: TRBD2
J gene: TRBJ2-7
V gene: TRBV3-1/TRBV3-2
clone size: few

CDR3 protein: CASVGGRAGELFF
CDR3 DNA: TGTGCCAGCGTTGGCGGGAGGGCCGGGGAGCTGTTTTTT
D gene: TRBD2
J gene: TRBJ2-2
V gene: TRBV6-5
clone size: NA

CDR3 protein: CASSQARGGYTF
CDR3 DNA: TGTGCCAGCAGCCAAGCCCGCGGGGGCTACACCTTC
D gene: NA
J gene: TRBJ1-2
V gene: TRBV3-1/TRBV3-2
clone size: once

CDR3 protein: CASRQTTSVGGELFF
CDR3 DNA: TGTGCCAGCAGGCAGACGACTAGCGTGGGCGGGGAGCTGTTTTTT
D gene: TRBD2
J gene: TRBJ2-2
V gene: TRBV6-6
clone size: NA

CDR3 protein: CASSQGGSGRARETQYF
CDR3 DNA: TGCGCCAGCAGCCAAGGTGGTAGCGGGAGGGCACGGGAGACCCAGTACTTC
D gene: TRBD2
J gene: TRBJ2-5
V gene: TRBV4-1
clone size: once

CDR3 protein: CASSDSFLTAGGYTF
CDR3 DNA: TGTGCCAGCAGTGATAGTTTTTTGACAGCAGGCGGCTACACCTTC
D gene: NA
J gene: TRBJ1-2
V gene: TRBV6-1
clone size: NA

CDR3 protein: CASSPRLAGASDTQYF
CDR3 DNA: TGTGCCAGCAGCCCCAGACTAGCGGGAGCATCAGATACGCAGTATTTT
D gene: TRBD2
J gene: TRBJ2-3
V gene: TRBV14
clone size: NA

CDR3 protein: CAAGPQGGYEQYF
CDR3 DNA: TGTGCCGCAGGCCCTCAAGGGGGCTACGAGCAGTACTTC
D gene: NA
J gene: TRBJ2-7
V gene: TRBV19
clone size: NA

CDR3 protein: CASSSGTGGYTDTQYF
CDR3 DNA: TGCGCCAGCAGCTCCGGGACAGGGGGGTATACAGATACGCAGTATTTT
D gene: TRBD1
J gene: TRBJ2-3
V gene: TRBV4-1
clone size: NA

CDR3 protein: CASSQQGAFSQPQHF
CDR3 DNA: TGTGCCAGCAGCCAACAGGGGGCCTTCTCCCAGCCCCAGCATTTT
D gene: TRBD1
J gene: TRBJ1-5
V gene: TRBV3-1/TRBV3-2
clone size: NA